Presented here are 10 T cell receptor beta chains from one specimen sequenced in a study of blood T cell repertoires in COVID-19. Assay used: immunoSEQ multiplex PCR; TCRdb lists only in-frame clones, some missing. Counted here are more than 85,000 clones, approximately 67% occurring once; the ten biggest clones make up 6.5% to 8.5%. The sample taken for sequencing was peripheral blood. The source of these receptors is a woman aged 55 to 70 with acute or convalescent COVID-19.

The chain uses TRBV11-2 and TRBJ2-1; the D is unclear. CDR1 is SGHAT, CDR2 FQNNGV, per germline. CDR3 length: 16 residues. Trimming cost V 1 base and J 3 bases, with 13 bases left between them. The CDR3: CASSLAGLGVYNEQFF. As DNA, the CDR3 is TGTGCCAGCAGCTTAGCCGGGTTAGGAGTCTACAATGAGCAGTTCTTC.

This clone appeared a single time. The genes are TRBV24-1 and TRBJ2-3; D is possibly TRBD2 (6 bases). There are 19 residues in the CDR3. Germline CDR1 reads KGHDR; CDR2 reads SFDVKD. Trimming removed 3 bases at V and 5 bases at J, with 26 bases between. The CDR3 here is CATSDRGTRGRTKEDTQYF. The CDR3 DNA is TGTGCCACCAGTGATCGAGGGACCCGGGGGAGGACGAAGGAAGATACGCAGTATTTT.

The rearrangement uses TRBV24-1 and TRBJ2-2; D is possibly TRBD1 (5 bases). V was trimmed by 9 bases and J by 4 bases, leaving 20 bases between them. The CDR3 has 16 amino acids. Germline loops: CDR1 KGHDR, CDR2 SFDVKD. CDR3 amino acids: CATSRVSGLGTGELFF. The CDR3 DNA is TGTGCCACCTCACGGGTCTCAGGGCTAGGCACCGGGGAGCTGTTTTTT.

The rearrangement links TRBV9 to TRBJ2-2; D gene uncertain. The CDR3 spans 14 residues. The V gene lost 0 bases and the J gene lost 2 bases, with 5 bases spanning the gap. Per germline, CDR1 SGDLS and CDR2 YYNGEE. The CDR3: CASSVVPNTGELFF. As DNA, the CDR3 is TGTGCCAGCAGCGTAGTCCCAAACACCGGGGAGCTGTTTTTT.

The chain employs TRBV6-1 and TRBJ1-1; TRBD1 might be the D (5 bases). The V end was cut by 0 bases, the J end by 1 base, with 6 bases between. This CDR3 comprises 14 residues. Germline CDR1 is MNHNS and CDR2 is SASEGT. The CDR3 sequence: CASSEAGQNTEAFF. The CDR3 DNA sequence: TGTGCCAGCAGTGAAGCCGGACAGAACACTGAAGCTTTCTTT.

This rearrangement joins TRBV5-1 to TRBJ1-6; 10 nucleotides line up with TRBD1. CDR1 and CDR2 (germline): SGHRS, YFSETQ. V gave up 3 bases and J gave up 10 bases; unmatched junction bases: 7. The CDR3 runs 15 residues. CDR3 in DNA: TGCGCCAGCAGCTCGCTGGGACAGGGGAGCTCACCCCTCCACTTT. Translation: CASSSLGQGSSPLHF.

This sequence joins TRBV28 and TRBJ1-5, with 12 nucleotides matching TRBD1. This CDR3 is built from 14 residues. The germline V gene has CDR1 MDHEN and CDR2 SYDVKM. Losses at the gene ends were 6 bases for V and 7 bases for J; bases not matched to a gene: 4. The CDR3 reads CASRGQGAPQPQHF. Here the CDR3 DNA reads TGTGCCAGCAGGGGACAGGGGGCTCCACAGCCCCAGCATTTT.

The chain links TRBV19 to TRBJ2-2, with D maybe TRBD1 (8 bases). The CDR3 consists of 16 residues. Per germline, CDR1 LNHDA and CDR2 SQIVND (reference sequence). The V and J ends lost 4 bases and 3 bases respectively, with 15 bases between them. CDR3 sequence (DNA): TGTGCCAGTAGTACGCCTACAGGGGGGGACACCGGGGAGCTGTTTTTT. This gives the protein CASSTPTGGDTGELFF.

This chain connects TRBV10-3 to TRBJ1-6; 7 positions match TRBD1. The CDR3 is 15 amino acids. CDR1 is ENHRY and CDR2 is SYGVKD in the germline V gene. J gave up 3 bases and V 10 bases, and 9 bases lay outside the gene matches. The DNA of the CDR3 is TGTGCCAGCGCCGACAGGGAATTCTATAATTCACCCCTCCACTTT. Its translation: CASADREFYNSPLHF.

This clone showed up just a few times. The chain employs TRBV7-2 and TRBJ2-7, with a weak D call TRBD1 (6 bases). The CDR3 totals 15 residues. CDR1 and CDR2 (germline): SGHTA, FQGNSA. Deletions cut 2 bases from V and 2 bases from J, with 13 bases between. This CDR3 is CASSLTGTKPYEQYF. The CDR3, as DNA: TGTGCCAGCAGCTTAACCGGGACAAAACCCTACGAGCAGTACTTC.